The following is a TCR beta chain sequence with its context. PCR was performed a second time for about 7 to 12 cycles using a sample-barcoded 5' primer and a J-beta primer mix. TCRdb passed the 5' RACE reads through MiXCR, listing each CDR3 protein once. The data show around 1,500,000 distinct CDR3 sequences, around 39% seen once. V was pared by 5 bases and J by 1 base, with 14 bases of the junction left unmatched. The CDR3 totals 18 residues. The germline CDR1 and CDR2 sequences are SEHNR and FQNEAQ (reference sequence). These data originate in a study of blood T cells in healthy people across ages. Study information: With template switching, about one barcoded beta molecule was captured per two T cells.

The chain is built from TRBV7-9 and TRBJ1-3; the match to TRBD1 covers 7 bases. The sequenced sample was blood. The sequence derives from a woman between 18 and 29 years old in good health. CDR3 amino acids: CASSQGGTASPSGNTIYF. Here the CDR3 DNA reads TGTGCCAGCAGCCAAGGGGGGACAGCCTCGCCTTCTGGAAACACCATATATTTT.